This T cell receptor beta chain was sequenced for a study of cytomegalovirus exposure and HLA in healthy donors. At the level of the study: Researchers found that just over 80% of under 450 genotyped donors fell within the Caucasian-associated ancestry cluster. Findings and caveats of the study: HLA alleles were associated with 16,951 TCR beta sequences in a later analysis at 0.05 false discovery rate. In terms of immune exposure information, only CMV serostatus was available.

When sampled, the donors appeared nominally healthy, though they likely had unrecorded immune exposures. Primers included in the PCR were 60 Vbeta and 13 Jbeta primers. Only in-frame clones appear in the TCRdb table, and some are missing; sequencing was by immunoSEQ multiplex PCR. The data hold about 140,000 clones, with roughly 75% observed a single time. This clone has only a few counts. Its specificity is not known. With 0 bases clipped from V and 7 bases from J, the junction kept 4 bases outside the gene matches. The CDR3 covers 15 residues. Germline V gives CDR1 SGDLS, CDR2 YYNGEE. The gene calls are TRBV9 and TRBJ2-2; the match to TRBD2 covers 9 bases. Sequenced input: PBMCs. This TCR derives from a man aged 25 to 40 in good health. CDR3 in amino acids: CASSVDPSGDGELFF. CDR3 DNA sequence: TGTGCCAGCAGCGTAGACCCTAGCGGGGACGGGGAGCTGTTTTTT. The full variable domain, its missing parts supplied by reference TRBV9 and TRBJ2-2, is DSGVTQTPKHLITATGQRVTLRCSPRSGDLSVYWYQQSLDQGLQFLIQYYNGEERAKGNILERFSAQQFPDLHSELNLSSLELGDSALYFCASSVDPSGDGELFFGEGSRLTVL.